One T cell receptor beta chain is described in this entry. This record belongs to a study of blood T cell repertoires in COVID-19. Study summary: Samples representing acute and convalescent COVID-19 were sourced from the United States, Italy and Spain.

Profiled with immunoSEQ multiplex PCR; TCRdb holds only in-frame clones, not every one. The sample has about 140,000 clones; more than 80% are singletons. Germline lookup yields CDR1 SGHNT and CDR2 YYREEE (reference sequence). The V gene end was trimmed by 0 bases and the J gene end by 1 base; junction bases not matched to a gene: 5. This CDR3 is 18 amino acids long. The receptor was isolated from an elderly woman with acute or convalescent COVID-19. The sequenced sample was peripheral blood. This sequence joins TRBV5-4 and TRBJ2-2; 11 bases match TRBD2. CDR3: CASSLDPSGGRNTGELFF. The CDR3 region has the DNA TGTGCCAGCAGCTTGGATCCTAGCGGGGGGAGGAACACCGGGGAGCTGTTTTTT.